A selection of T cell receptor beta chains follows, all from one sample in a study of cytotoxic CD8 clonotypes in ibrutinib-treated CLL. The data were produced by immunoSEQ multiplex PCR, yet TCRdb's version contains in-frame clones alone and is incomplete. The table lists about 160,000 clones, 70% to 85% of them singletons. The specimen was PBMCs, collected after 12 months of ibrutinib treatment. The receptors shown here come from a human donor with chronic lymphocytic leukemia. Each CDR3 is given with its conserved first and last residue. D genes are given only for firm matches. Size tells how often a clone was seen (once, few, many) or the class of an expanded clone, and some rows leave it out.

V gene	clone size	J gene	D gene	CDR3 DNA	CDR3 protein
TRBV7-8	-	TRBJ1-5	TRBD1	TGTGCCAGCAGCCAGGGGGAGTCTCGCAATCAGCCCCAGCATTTT	CASSQGESRNQPQHF
TRBV7-6	-	TRBJ2-5	-	TGTGCCAGCAGCTTAGGACTGAGGGAGACCCAGTACTTC	CASSLGLRETQYF
TRBV7-2	-	TRBJ2-1	TRBD2	TGTGCCAGCAGCTTAATCAGCGGGAGAGGGGGGAATGAGCAGTTCTTC	CASSLISGRGGNEQFF
TRBV4-3	-	TRBJ2-3	TRBD1	TGCGCCAGCAGCCAAGATCCCCAACAGGGGCGGACAGATACGCAGTATTTT	CASSQDPQQGRTDTQYF
TRBV28	-	TRBJ1-3	-	TGTGCCAGCAGTACACCACCTTGGTCGGGAAACACCATATATTTT	CASSTPPWSGNTIYF
TRBV29-1	-	TRBJ2-1	TRBD2	TGCAGCGTTGAGGGCCCTAGCGGGAGACGCAATGAGCAGTTCTTC	CSVEGPSGRRNEQFF
TRBV6-5	-	TRBJ1-3	-	TGTGCCAGCAGTTACTCTTTAGGAAGCTCTGGAAACACCATATATTTT	CASSYSLGSSGNTIYF
TRBV28	-	TRBJ1-2	-	TGTGCCAGCAGCCTCCATGGGGCCCACTATGGCTACACCTTC	CASSLHGAHYGYTF
TRBV19	-	TRBJ1-1	-	TGTGCCTCTGAGACAGGGAACACTGAAGCTTTCTTT	CASETGNTEAFF
TRBV14	-	TRBJ2-5	-	TGTGCCAGCAGCCAAACAGGCTGGAGAGAGACCCAGTACTTC	CASSQTGWRETQYF
TRBV13	-	TRBJ2-1	TRBD2	TGTGCCAGCAGCTCCTTGGGACTAGCGGGGGCCCAACGAAGCTACAATGAGCAGTTCTTC	CASSSLGLAGAQRSYNEQFF
TRBV5-1	-	TRBJ2-1	-	TGCGCCAGCAGCTTCCGGTATGAGCAGTTCTTC	CASSFRYEQFF
TRBV27	once	TRBJ2-3	TRBD1	TGTGCCAGCACTAGACAAAGGGGGACAGGGAGCACAGATACGCAGTATTTT	CASTRQRGTGSTDTQYF
TRBV7-2	-	TRBJ2-7	-	TGTGCCAGCAGTACTTCAGGGCAAAGCTCCTACGAGCAGTACTTC	CASSTSGQSSYEQYF
TRBV6-5	few	TRBJ1-6	-	TGTGCCAGCAGTTACGGGGGGCATGAAAATTCACCCCTCCACTTT	CASSYGGHENSPLHF
TRBV11-2	-	TRBJ1-5	-	TGTGCCAGCAGCTTAGACAGGGATAAGCCCCAGCATTTT	CASSLDRDKPQHF
TRBV19	-	TRBJ2-1	TRBD2	TGTGCCAGTAGTCGGGGGACTAGCGGTTACAATGAGCAGTTCTTC	CASSRGTSGYNEQFF
TRBV19	-	TRBJ2-3	TRBD1	TGTGCCAGTAGCGGACAGGGGGCATCAGATACGCAGTATTTT	CASSGQGASDTQYF
TRBV6-5	-	TRBJ2-3	-	TGTGCCAGCAGCCCTAGCACAGATACGCAGTATTTT	CASSPSTDTQYF
TRBV5-1	-	TRBJ2-7	-	TGCGCCAGCAGCCCTGAGGGGGGCACCTACTACGAGCAGTACTTC	CASSPEGGTYYEQYF
TRBV29-1	-	TRBJ1-3	-	TGCAGCGCCCAAAGCTCTGGAAACACCATATATTTT	CSAQSSGNTIYF
TRBV28	many	TRBJ1-1	-	TGTGCCAGCAGTGGGTACCGGGATCCGAGAACCGATTTAAACACTGAAGCTTTCTTT	CASSGYRDPRTDLNTEAFF
TRBV5-4	-	TRBJ1-1	TRBD1	TGTGCCAGCAGCAAGGGACAGGGGGCTTTTGTGGGGAGCGTTGGGCCTGAAGCTTTCTTT	CASSKGQGAFVGSVGPEAFF
TRBV7-9	-	TRBJ2-7	-	TGTGCCAGCAGCTCCTCTCCCGTAGAGCAGTACTTC	CASSSSPVEQYF
TRBV18	-	TRBJ2-5	TRBD1	TGTGCCAGCTCATCGGGACAGAAAGAGACCCAGTACTTC	CASSSGQKETQYF
TRBV28	-	TRBJ1-2	-	TGTGCCAGCAGTTTAAATCCCGGGCGCGGCTACACCTTC	CASSLNPGRGYTF
TRBV6-5	-	TRBJ1-6	-	TGTGCCAGCAGACTCCTTGAGACGCAAAATTCACCCCTCCACTTT	CASRLLETQNSPLHF
TRBV7-2	-	TRBJ2-7	TRBD2	TGTGCCAGCAGCGCGACTAGCGGGATAGCCCGGGTCGCCGAGCAGTACTTC	CASSATSGIARVAEQYF
TRBV6-4	-	TRBJ2-7	-	TGTGCCAGCAGTGACTCAGCGCTCGAGCAGTACTTC	CASSDSALEQYF
TRBV7-2	-	TRBJ2-7	TRBD1	TGTGCCAGCAGCCCGTCCCGGGACAGCGCCTACGAGCAGTACTTC	CASSPSRDSAYEQYF
TRBV28	-	TRBJ2-7	TRBD2	TGTGCCAGCAGTCCCGGGAGGTCCCCCTACGAGCAGTACTTC	CASSPGRSPYEQYF
TRBV4-1	-	TRBJ2-7	TRBD2	TGCGCCAGCAGCCAAAGGGTGGGGACTAGCGACTCCTACGAGCAGTACTTC	CASSQRVGTSDSYEQYF
TRBV7-2	-	TRBJ2-7	-	TGTGCCAGCATCGACGGAGTAAGCTCCTACGAGCAGTACTTC	CASIDGVSSYEQYF
TRBV19	-	TRBJ1-1	-	TGTGCCAGTGCGACAGGAGTGAACACTGAAGCTTTCTTT	CASATGVNTEAFF
TRBV4-1	-	TRBJ1-2	TRBD1	TGCGCCAGCAGCCAAGACCGCCTTCGGGACAGCTATGGCTACACCTTC	CASSQDRLRDSYGYTF
TRBV11-3	-	TRBJ2-1	TRBD2	TGTGCCAGCAGCTTAGATCAGCCGGGAGGGCAGTTCTTC	CASSLDQPGGQFF
TRBV19	-	TRBJ2-3	-	TGTGCCAGTAGTCCGACGACAGATACGCAGTATTTT	CASSPTTDTQYF
TRBV11-2	-	TRBJ2-3	-	TGTGCCAGCAGCTTAGATCAACAGCGTACAGATACGCAGTATTTT	CASSLDQQRTDTQYF
TRBV20-1	-	TRBJ2-1	TRBD2	TGCAGTGCTGACGGGGGGGAGCAGTTCTTC	CSADGGEQFF
TRBV5-1	-	TRBJ2-1	TRBD2	TGCGCCAGCAGCCCGCAGACTAGCGGGCCTTCCTCCTACAATGAGCAGTTCTTC	CASSPQTSGPSSYNEQFF
TRBV10-3	-	TRBJ1-4	-	TGTGCCATCAGTGATACAGCCCATAATGAAAAACTGTTTTTT	CAISDTAHNEKLFF
TRBV7-3	once	TRBJ2-3	-	TGTGCCAGCAGCTTAACGGGAACCCGGCCAGATACGCAGTATTTT	CASSLTGTRPDTQYF
TRBV9	-	TRBJ1-3	-	TGTGCCAGCAGCGTAGGTTCGGGGGTCTCTGGAAACACCATATATTTT	CASSVGSGVSGNTIYF
TRBV7-6	-	TRBJ2-7	-	TGTGCCAGCAGCTTGAGTCTGGGGGACTCCTACGAGCAGTACTTC	CASSLSLGDSYEQYF
TRBV5-5	-	TRBJ1-1	-	TGTGCCAGCAGCTCTTACAGGTCGAACACTGAAGCTTTCTTT	CASSSYRSNTEAFF